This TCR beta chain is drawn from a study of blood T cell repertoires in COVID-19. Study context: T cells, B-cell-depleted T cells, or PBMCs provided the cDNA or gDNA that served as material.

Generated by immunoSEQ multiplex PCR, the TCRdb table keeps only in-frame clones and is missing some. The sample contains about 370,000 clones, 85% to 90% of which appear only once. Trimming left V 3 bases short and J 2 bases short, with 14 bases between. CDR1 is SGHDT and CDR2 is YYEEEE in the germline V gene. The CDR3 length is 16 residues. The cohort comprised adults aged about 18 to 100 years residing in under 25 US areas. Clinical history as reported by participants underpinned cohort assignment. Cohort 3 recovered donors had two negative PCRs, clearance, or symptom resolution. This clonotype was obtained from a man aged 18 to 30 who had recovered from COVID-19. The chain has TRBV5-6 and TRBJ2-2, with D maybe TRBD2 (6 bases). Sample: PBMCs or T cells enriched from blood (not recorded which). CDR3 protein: CASSWDSLLNTGELFF. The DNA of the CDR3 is TGTGCCAGCAGCTGGGACTCACTCTTAAACACCGGGGAGCTGTTTTTT.